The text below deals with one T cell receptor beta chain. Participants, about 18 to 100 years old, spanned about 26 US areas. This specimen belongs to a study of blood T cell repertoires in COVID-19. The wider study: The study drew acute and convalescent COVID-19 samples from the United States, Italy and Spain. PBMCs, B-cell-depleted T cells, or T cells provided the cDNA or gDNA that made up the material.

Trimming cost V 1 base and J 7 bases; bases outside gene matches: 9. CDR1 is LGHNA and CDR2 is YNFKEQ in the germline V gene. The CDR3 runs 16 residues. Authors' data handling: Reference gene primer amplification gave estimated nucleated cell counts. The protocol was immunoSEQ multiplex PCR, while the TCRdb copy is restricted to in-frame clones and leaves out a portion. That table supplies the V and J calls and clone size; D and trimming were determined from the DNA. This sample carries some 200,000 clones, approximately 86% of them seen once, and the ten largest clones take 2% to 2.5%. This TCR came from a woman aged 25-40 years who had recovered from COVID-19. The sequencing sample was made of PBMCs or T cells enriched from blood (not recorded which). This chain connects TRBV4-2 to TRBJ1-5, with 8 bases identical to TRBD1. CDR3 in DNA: TGTGCCAGCAGCCAAGCTAAGACAGGGGAGGGGCAGCCCCAGCATTTT. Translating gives CASSQAKTGEGQPQHF.